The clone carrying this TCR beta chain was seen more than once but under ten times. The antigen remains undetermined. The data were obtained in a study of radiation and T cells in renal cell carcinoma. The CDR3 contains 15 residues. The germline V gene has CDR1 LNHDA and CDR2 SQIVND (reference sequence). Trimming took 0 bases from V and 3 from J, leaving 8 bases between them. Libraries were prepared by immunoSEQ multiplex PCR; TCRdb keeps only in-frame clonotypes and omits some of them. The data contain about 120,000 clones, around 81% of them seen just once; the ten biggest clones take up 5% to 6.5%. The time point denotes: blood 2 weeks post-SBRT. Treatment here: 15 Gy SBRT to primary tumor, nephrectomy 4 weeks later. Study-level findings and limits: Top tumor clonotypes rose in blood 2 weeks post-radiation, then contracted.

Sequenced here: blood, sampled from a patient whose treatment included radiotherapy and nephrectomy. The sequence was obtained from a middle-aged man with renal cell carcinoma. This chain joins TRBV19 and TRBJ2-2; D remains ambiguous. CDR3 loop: CASSIDRVDTGELFF. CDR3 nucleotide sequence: TGTGCCAGTAGTATAGATCGGGTTGACACCGGGGAGCTGTTTTTT.